This T cell receptor (beta chain) came from a study of shared clonotypes between healthy human individuals. Only in-frame clones appear in the TCRdb table, and some are missing; sequencing was by immunoSEQ multiplex PCR. Of around 510,000 clones listed, about 80% are singletons. The CDR3 spans 14 residues. Losses at the gene ends were 6 bases for V and 2 bases for J; bases not matched to a gene: 4. The germline gives CDR1 MNHEY, CDR2 SMNVEV (reference sequence). The V and J genes are TRBV27 and TRBJ1-3, with 7 bases fitting TRBD1. The TCR was taken from a woman in her 40s in good health. Some clones in this sample may be carry-over from other donors' samples. Sequenced input: PBMCs. The CDR3 reads CASRRTGAGNTIYF. CDR3 nucleotides: TGTGCCAGCAGAAGGACAGGTGCTGGAAACACCATATATTTT.